This paragraph reports one T cell receptor beta chain. The sample originates from a study of shared clonotypes between healthy human individuals. Sequencing was at deep level. Profiling relied on immunoSEQ multiplex PCR, and the TCRdb table lists in-frame clones only, not all of them. The sample records 1.5 million to 2.5 million clones, around 96% being singletons. This CDR3 region has 15 residues. The V end was cut by 6 bases, the J end by 2 bases, with 14 bases between. Germline CDR1 MNHNS, CDR2 SASEGT. Only CD45RO-negative cells positively selected for CCR7 counted as naive CD8 cells, so terminally differentiated effector memory CD45RA+ cells were excluded.

V and J are TRBV6-1 and TRBJ2-1, with D possibly matching TRBD2 (7 bases). This clonotype originated in a man aged 18 to 29 in good health. Material for sequencing was naive CD8+ T cells sorted from blood. CDR3 sequence: CASRIGGLPYNEQFF. The DNA of the CDR3 is TGTGCCAGCAGGATCGGGGGGCTTCCCTACAATGAGCAGTTCTTC.